Presented here are 3 T cell receptor beta chains from one specimen sequenced in a study of blood T cell repertoires in COVID-19. The assay was immunoSEQ multiplex PCR, and TCRdb's table has in-frame clones only and misses some. The sample records about 90,000 clones, more than 75% being singletons. Sequenced sample: peripheral blood. The receptors derive from a man between 65 and 79 years old with acute or convalescent COVID-19.

Only one count was recorded for this clone. This chain joins TRBV10-1 and TRBJ2-5; 7 positions agree with TRBD2. This CDR3 has 14 amino acids. After removal of 4 bases from V and 5 bases from J, the junction contained 7 bases not matched to a gene. The germline V gene encodes CDR1 WNHNN and CDR2 SYGVQD (reference sequence). The CDR3 region has the DNA TGCGCCAGCAGTGCGGCGGGAGCGGCGGAGACCCAGTACTTC. This encodes CASSAAGAAETQYF.

This rearrangement joins TRBV6-6 to TRBJ1-2; possibly TRBD1 for D (5 bases). This CDR3 is built from 16 residues. Trimming left V 6 bases short and J 5 bases short, with 22 bases between. The germline V gene has CDR1 MNHNY and CDR2 SVGAGI (reference sequence). The CDR3 DNA follows: TGTGCCAGCAGCCCCGACTCAAGGGGTAGGGTATATGGCTACACCTTC. Amino acids: CASSPDSRGRVYGYTF.

The chain has TRBV5-1 and TRBJ2-1; tentatively, D is TRBD1 (5 bases). This CDR3 comprises 16 residues. The ends were cut back, 4 bases at V and 1 base at J, with 15 bases in the middle. Germline V gene sequence: CDR1 SGHRS, CDR2 YFSETQ. Here the CDR3 reads CASSLALRGSYNEQFF. The CDR3 nucleotides are TGCGCCAGCAGCCTGGCCCTAAGGGGTTCCTACAATGAGCAGTTCTTC.